This record concerns one T cell receptor beta chain sequence. It has no known antigen specificity. Qualities for individual bases were not recorded, and no much larger clone is one base off. Receptor libraries were prepared by the immunoSEQ multiplex PCR assay. A mixture of 60 forward primers for TCR Vbeta segments and 13 reverse primers for TCR Jbeta segments was used in the multiplex PCR. The CDR3 region of rearranged TCR beta genes was amplified from genomic DNA with a multiplex PCR assay. The amplified TCR beta libraries were sequenced on the Illumina HiSeq System as 87-base-pair reads. In the source study's methods: A later analysis tallied some 79 million unique TCR beta chains across the 650 to 750 repertoires, and around 12 million of those chains were shared by two or more donors. To remove PCR and sequencing errors, raw reads were error-corrected and collapsed into unique sequences using a nearest-neighbor algorithm that merged closely related sequences. To assign V, D and J gene segments, CDR3 sequences were aligned to IMGT reference sequences. For a sequence to be retained, at least a six-nucleotide match to both a V gene segment and a J gene segment was required. Rearrangements were classified as productive when the CDR3 lacked stop codons and remained in frame with V and J, and all other rearrangements were classified as non-productive. Following IMGT convention, CDR3 was defined as the stretch from the second conserved V-encoded cysteine to the conserved J-encoded phenylalanine. The earlier analysis of some 540 of the donors excluded any sequence lacking an unambiguous match to a single V gene segment. An earlier analysis of 587 of the donors called V segments functional above 56.7% productive rearrangements and segregating when the between-donor standard deviation exceeded 5%. A statistical classification framework was developed to diagnose cytomegalovirus status using the catalog of TCR beta chain sequences. A later analysis assigned V and J genes by comparing TCR nucleotide sequences with IMGT/GENE-DB human TR gene sequences. Using the TCRdist pipeline, a later analysis assigned CDR3 sequences along with most-parsimonious VDJ recombination scenarios. In a later analysis, every TCR beta chain was defined by the combination of its CDR3 amino acid sequence and its V-gene family, and reads without a unique V-gene family were dropped. As a way to deal with suspected cross-contamination and a sequencing artifact, a later analysis dropped more than 500 nucleotide sequences that were highly shared and had low generation probability. In a later analysis, a clonal expansion index was calculated for each public chain from normalized within-repertoire ranks of inferred template counts. In a later analysis, generation probabilities were computed with a VDJ recombination model fitted to out-of-frame rearrangements, and the resulting probabilities were checked against IGoR. In a later analysis, hypergeometric tests were used to score TCR-TCR, TCR-HLA and TCR-CMV co-occurrence, with a repertoire-size bias correction applied to TCR pairs. In a later analysis, false discovery rates were estimated by permuting HLA or CMV assignments 20 times. In a later analysis, co-occurring TCRs were grouped using DBSCAN, and TCRdist sequence similarity was added for clustering within HLA-allele-positive subsets. Repertoires with fewer than 30,000 or more than 120,000 public chains, plus five repertoires with anomalous nucleotide sharing, were excluded from co-occurrence clustering. TCRdb re-hosts the immuneACCESS table, in-frame sequences only. Its copies lack some clones; in the studies checked, an unresolved V gene accounts for under half of them, and the cause for the rest is not known. The DNA gave D and trimming, while V, J and clone size come from that table. The sample includes about 130,000 clones, with about four fifths observed a single time. Approximately 4% of the sample lies in the top ten.

The trim is 6 bases for V and 5 bases for J, with a gap of 13 bases between the germline ends. The CDR3 spans 13 residues, from the cysteine through the phenylalanine. The DNA shown is the 39-base CDR3, in frame from base 1. From a lookup of the germline V gene, CDR1 and CDR2 are MDHEN and SYDVKM. The data derive from a study of cytomegalovirus exposure and HLA in healthy donors (dated 2017 in TCRdb). With regard to the full study: In an earlier analysis of approximately 640 of the donors, approximately 300 Gb of sequence data and some 120 million unique TCR beta sequences from about 180 million T cells were reported. The aim of the study was to test whether cataloging public T cell receptors could identify signatures of past pathogen exposure. Donor age, sex, ethnicity and CMV serostatus were compiled alongside the repertoire data. Along with the approximately 700-subject first cohort, a separate validation cohort of over 90 different subjects was used. An early release covering roughly 640 HLA-typed donors comprised roughly 300 gigabases of sequencing data and tens of millions of unique TCR sequences. Because of strong linkage in the cohort, 5 or 6 DR-DQ haplotypes were treated as single units for association and clustering. Among the approximately 400 genotyped donors, roughly 80% belonged to the genetic ancestry cluster associated with self-reported Caucasian donors. A later analysis re-analyzed previously published TCR beta repertoires from several hundred donors and added high-resolution HLA genotyping to study TCR occurrence patterns. In a later genetic analysis, genome-wide SNP genotypes for about three fifths of the roughly 670 donors were used, and that subset was treated as a discovery cohort. Typing coverage differed by locus: A, B, C, DRB1 and DQB1 were typed in about 620-630 donors, DQA1 in about 550, DPA1 in over 600, and DPB1 in 450 to 480. Rather than using new phenotypic data, the later analysis identified candidate immune exposures from TCR beta sequences and from how often those sequences occurred across donors. Class I and class II HLA loci were covered by the typing at four-digit resolution. The T cell repertoires of 550 to 850 subjects were profiled by immunosequencing and related to cytomegalovirus serostatus. On average, roughly 250,000 unique TCR beta nucleotide sequences were sequenced per donor among fewer than 500 genotyped donors of the cohort, with 15% to 20% of those sequences being non-productive. An earlier analysis of around 580 of the donors used high-throughput TCR beta sequencing to judge whether each TCR beta V gene segment behaved as functional or pseudogenic. Every repertoire in the discovery cohort had been generated on one and the same sequencing platform. To predict cytomegalovirus infection status, the study combined high-throughput TCR immunosequencing, statistical association of individual TCRs with disease status, and machine learning.

Here is what the overall study found, with its caveats: A later genetic analysis reported fewer N-insertions in productive TCRs among donors in an Asian-associated ancestry cluster than the roughly 720-donor mean. According to the authors, the approach could potentially be generalized to other disease states and immunological phenotypes. About 15 rarely observed V segments, including chromosome 9 orphons, were excluded from the earlier analysis of several hundred of the donors because counts were too low. Presence/absence analyses assumed roughly uniform sequencing depth across donors, an assumption that may not hold. Most CMV-associated TCR beta chains appeared to be HLA-restricted in a later analysis, and the HLA associations seemed to be driven largely by CMV exposure. According to a later analysis, parvovirus B19, influenza, CMV and Epstein-Barr virus appeared linked to several top co-occurrence clusters. The cohort was sequenced for TCR beta chains only, and without alpha or paired-chain data the features that could be detected were limited. CMV serostatus was the only immune exposure information available for the cohort. According to a later analysis, TCR association rates differed among HLA loci, with DRB1 alleles showing the most associated TCRs and HLA-C alleles showing the fewest. The classifier was reported to diagnose cytomegalovirus status with high specificity and sensitivity in both the original cohort and the validation cohort. In a later analysis, 16,951 TCR beta sequences were associated with specific HLA alleles at a false discovery rate of 0.05. In a later genetic analysis, a missense DCLRE1C variant was associated with V-gene and J-gene trimming of TCR beta chains, and the association was replicated in an independent cohort. The study listed 170 or so TCR beta chains as associated with cytomegalovirus. Correlated functional status among segregating V segments might reflect linkage disequilibrium, but an unknown experimental factor could not be ruled out. Most TCR sequences were observed very rarely across donors, whereas some public TCRs were present in many individuals. Three of the identified cytomegalovirus-associated TCR beta chains were confirmed in vitro to be specific for cytomegalovirus antigens. In an earlier analysis of about 540 of the donors, most TCR beta V segments were observed in productive rearrangements about 87% or about 30% of the time, broadly matching IMGT annotations. A further reported finding was that TCR beta sequences accurately predicted the HLA-A and HLA-B alleles for most subjects in the first cohort. Compared with equally common non-associated chains, HLA-associated TCR beta chains in a later analysis were more clonally expanded and had lower generation probabilities. A cluster of highly shared sequence variants was judged likely to represent a technical artifact of the sequencing pipeline. Strong co-occurrence of HLA alleles, especially DR and DQ, made assigning TCR associations to individual alleles difficult. The 87-base-pair reads could not distinguish some IMGT-functional V segments, including TRBV6-2 and TRBV6-3, so those segments were excluded. HLA typing was unavailable for some donors at each locus, so association tests used only the typed subset.

The cohort was made up of approximately 670 healthy bone marrow donors. At the time of sampling, every cohort member was nominally healthy, though immune exposures that went unrecorded were likely present. The donor was CMV seronegative and was included in the group of under 450 seronegative cohort members. A peripheral blood sample was collected from each donor, and TCR beta sequencing was performed on peripheral blood mononuclear cells. The Qiagen DNeasy Blood Extraction Kit was used to extract genomic DNA from the blood cell samples. The specimen sequenced was PBMCs. This sequence uses TRBV28 and TRBJ2-5; the D gene is perhaps TRBD1, on 5 matching bases. The sequence came from a woman between 40 and 50 years old in good health and CMV-seronegative. The CDR3 protein sequence reads: CASSSQGWETQYF. The nucleotide sequence reads TGTGCCAGCAGCTCTCAGGGATGGGAGACCCAGTACTTC.